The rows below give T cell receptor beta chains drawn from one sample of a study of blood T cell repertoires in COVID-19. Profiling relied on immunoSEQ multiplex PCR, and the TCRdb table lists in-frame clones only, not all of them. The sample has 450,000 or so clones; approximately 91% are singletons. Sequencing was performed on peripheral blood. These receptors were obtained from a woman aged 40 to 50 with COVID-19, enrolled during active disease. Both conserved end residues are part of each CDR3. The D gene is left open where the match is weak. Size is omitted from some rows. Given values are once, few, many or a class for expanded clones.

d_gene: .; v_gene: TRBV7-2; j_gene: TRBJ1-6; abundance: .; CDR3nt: TGTGCCAGCAGCCCACAGGCCTCACAGGGTTCACCCCTCCACTTT; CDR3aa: CASSPQASQGSPLHF
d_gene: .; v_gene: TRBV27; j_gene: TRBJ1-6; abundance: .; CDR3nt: TGTGCCAGCAGGACAGACCATAATTCACCCCTCCACTTT; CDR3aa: CASRTDHNSPLHF
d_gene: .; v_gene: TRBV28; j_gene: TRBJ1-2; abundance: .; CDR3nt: TGTGCCAGCAGTTTAGGGCAGGGGTACGGCTATGGCTACACCTTC; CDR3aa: CASSLGQGYGYGYTF
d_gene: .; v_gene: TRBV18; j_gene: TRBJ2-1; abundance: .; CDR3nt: TGTGCCAGCTTCCCGGGTCTTAGCTCCTACAATGAGCAGTTCTTC; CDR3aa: CASFPGLSSYNEQFF
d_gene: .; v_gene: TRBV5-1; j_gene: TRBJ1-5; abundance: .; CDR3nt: TGCGCCAGCAGCCCGACAGGTGGGGGCAATCAGCCCCAGCATTTT; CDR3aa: CASSPTGGGNQPQHF
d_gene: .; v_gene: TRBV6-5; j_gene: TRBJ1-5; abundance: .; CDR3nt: TGTGCCAGCAGTTACTCGATGTCGCAACTCCAGCATTTT; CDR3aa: CASSYSMSQLQHF
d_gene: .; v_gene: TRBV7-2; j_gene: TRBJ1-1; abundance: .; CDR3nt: TGTGCCAGCAGCTTAGGACAGCGAATGAACACTGAAGCTTTCTTT; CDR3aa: CASSLGQRMNTEAFF
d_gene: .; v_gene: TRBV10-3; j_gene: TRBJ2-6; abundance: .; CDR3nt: TGTGCCATCAGTGGAGAGCTCAACGTCCTGACTTTC; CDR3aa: CAISGELNVLTF
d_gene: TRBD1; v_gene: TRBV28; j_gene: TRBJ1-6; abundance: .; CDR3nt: TGTGCCAGCAGTTTAAGCGCAGGGGGGAATTCACCCCTCCACTTT; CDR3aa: CASSLSAGGNSPLHF
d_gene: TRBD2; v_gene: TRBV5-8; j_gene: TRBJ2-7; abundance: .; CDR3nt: TGTGCCAGCAGCTTGGTCCTGACTAGCGGGATGGGTCCGGGAGAGCAGTACTTC; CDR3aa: CASSLVLTSGMGPGEQYF
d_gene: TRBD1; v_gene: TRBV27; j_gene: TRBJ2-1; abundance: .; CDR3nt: TGTGCCAGCAGCCCTCGACAGGGGGTCCTCTCCTACAATGAGCAGTTCTTC; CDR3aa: CASSPRQGVLSYNEQFF
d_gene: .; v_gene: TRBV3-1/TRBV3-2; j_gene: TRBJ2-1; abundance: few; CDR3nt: TGTGCCAGCAGACGCCTACAGGGCTTGGACAATGAGCAGTTCTTC; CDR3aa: CASRRLQGLDNEQFF
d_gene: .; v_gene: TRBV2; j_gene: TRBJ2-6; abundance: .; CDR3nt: TGTGCCAGCGGCAGAGGACCAGGGTGGGCCAACGTCCTGACTTTC; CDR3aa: CASGRGPGWANVLTF
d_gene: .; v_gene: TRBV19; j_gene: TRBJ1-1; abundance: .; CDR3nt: TGTGCCAGTGCCCGAAGAGGTGGGAGGATGAACACTGAAGCTTTCTTT; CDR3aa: CASARRGGRMNTEAFF
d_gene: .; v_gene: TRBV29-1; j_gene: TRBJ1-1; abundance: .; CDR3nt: TGCAGCGTTGACCGCAGAAATATGATAAACACTGAAGCTTTCTTT; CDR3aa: CSVDRRNMINTEAFF
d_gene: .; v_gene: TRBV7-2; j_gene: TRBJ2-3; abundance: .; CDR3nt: TGTGCCAGCAGCTTACAGGGGCGAGATACGCAGTATTTT; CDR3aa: CASSLQGRDTQYF
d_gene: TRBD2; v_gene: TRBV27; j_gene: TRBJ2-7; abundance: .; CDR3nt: TGTGCCAGCAGTAGGACTAGCGGGAGCGTCGAGCAGTACTTC; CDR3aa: CASSRTSGSVEQYF
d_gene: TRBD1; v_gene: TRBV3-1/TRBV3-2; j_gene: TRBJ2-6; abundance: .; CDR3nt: TGTGCCAGCAGTCTACAACGCGACCGACAGGGGAATTGGCTCTCTGGGGCCAACGTCCTGACTTTC; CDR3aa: CASSLQRDRQGNWLSGANVLTF
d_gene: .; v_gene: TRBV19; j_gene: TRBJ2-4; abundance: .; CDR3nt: TGTGCCAGTAGTATAGGTGCGCAAGAAGCCAAAAACATTCAGTACTTC; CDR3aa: CASSIGAQEAKNIQYF
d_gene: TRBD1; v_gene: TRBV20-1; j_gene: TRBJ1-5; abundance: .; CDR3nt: TGCAGTGCTAGTATCGGGACAGGGAACAATCAGCCCCAGCATTTT; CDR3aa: CSASIGTGNNQPQHF
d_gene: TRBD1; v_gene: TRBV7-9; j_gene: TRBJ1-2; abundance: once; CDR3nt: TGTGCCAGCAGCCGACCGGGACAGGTGGAGGGCTACACCTTC; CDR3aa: CASSRPGQVEGYTF
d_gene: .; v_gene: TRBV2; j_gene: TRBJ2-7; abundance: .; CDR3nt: TGTGCCAGCAGTCAGGGGCCCCACGAGCAGTACTTC; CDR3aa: CASSQGPHEQYF
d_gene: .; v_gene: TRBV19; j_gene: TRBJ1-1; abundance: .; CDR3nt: TGTGCCAGTAAGAGACGGGGGGAAGTCACTGAAGCTTTCTTT; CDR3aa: CASKRRGEVTEAFF
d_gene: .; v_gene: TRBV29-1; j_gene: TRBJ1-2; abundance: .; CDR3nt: TGCAGCGTTGAATCTGACAGCGCTCGGCTTGGCTACACCTTC; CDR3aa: CSVESDSARLGYTF
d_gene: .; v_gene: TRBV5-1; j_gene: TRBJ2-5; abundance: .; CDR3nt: TGCGCCAGCAGCAGAACTACCGACCGGGGGACCCAGTACTTC; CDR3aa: CASSRTTDRGTQYF
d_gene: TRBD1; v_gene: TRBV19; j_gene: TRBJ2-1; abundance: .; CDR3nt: TGTGCCAGTATTTCCTCCCGGACAGGGAAAAAGAATGAGCAGTTCTTC; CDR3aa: CASISSRTGKKNEQFF
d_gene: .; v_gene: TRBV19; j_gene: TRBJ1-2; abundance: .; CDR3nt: TGTGCCAGTACCCCAATGGGGACTTGGGAAGGCTACACCTTC; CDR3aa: CASTPMGTWEGYTF